This section outlines one T cell receptor (beta chain) sequence together with its context. The sample comes from a study of glioma-infiltrating T cells after dendritic cell vaccination. Germline lookup yields CDR1 MNHEY and CDR2 SVGAGI. The length of the CDR3 is 14 residues. V lost 4 bases and J lost 4, with 13 bases in between. The assay was immunoSEQ multiplex PCR, and TCRdb's table has in-frame clones only and misses some. The sample lists approximately 82,000 clones; approximately 90% were seen once. This clonotype was sampled from a human donor with glioblastoma. The source material was blood, sampled before dendritic cell vaccination. The chain carries TRBV6-5 and TRBJ1-1; a weak D match, TRBD1 (5 bases). This CDR3 is CASSLTSGGTEAFF. CDR3 DNA: TGTGCCAGCAGTTTGACCTCCGGGGGCACTGAAGCTTTCTTT.